This T cell receptor beta chain stems from a study of shared clonotypes between healthy human individuals. As defined, naive CD8 cells were CD45RO-negative and positively selected for CCR7, with terminally differentiated effector memory CD45RA+ cells excluded. The donors were adults (healthy and HIV-negative) with no recent acute infections or vaccinations. Roughly 30,000 T cell genomes (approximately 0.2 ug DNA) went into each sorted-subset replicate. The table came from immunoSEQ multiplex PCR; TCRdb's copy has only in-frame clones and leaves some out. The repertoire holds about 700,000 clones, with about 90% as singletons. The specimen was naive CD8+ T cells sorted from blood. The clonotype comes from a man younger than 40 in good health.

CDR3 nucleotide sequence: TGCGCCAGCAGCGAGGAGGATACCAACGTCCTGACTTTC. It translates to CASSEEDTNVLTF. The chain couples TRBV5-1 to TRBJ2-6, with D possibly matching TRBD2 (5 bases). CDR1 is SGHRS and CDR2 is YFSETQ in the germline V gene. The CDR3 is 13 amino acids. Trimming stripped 4 bases from V and 8 bases from J, with 10 bases between.